What follows describes a single TCR beta chain. The data were taken from a study of blood T cell repertoires in COVID-19. Study overall: Spain, Italy and the United States supplied samples that represented acute and convalescent COVID-19. PBMCs, B-cell-depleted T cells, or T cells were the source of the cDNA or gDNA that made up the material.

Authors' data handling: Amplification of reference gene primers was used by the study to estimate nucleated cell counts. The method was immunoSEQ multiplex PCR; TCRdb's version includes in-frame clones alone and lacks a portion of them. V and J calls plus clone size are reproduced from that table; the DNA served to infer D and trimming. The sample holds some 130,000 clones, roughly 86% seen once. The source of this sequence is a woman in her sixties or seventies with COVID-19, enrolled during active disease. Sequencing was performed on peripheral blood.

For the CDR3, the DNA is TGCGCCAGCAGGGAGCCTAGCGGCTCCTACGAGCAGTACTTC. It is translated as CASREPSGSYEQYF. The chain joins TRBV5-1 to TRBJ2-7, with 7 bases matching TRBD2. The CDR3 extends over 14 amino acids. Germline CDR1 is SGHRS and CDR2 is YFSETQ. The junction had 5 bases not matched to a gene; V was cut back by 5 bases and J by 0 bases.